Here is one TCR beta chain with its context. The germline V gene encodes CDR1 SGHRS and CDR2 YFSETQ. Trimming took off 0 bases at V and 2 bases at J, with 9 bases between the two ends. The CDR3 is 15 residues long. This entry comes from a study of control samples from healthy donors and cancer patients. Libraries were prepared by immunoSEQ multiplex PCR; TCRdb keeps only in-frame clonotypes and omits some of them. The table lists about 220,000 clones, about 94% of them singletons, with about 1.6% in the top ten. The sequence came from a man over 45 in good health. Sequenced input: blood. The chain uses TRBV5-1 and TRBJ1-5; possibly TRBD1 for D (5 bases). This CDR3 is CASSLGQSRNQPQHF. In DNA form, the CDR3 reads TGCGCCAGCAGCTTGGGACAGAGCCGCAATCAGCCCCAGCATTTT.